This entry concerns a single T cell receptor (beta chain). V lost 3 bases and J lost 3; bases outside the gene matches: 0. Germline V gives CDR1 DFQATT, CDR2 SNEGSKA (reference sequence). CDR3 size: 13 residues. The data are from a study of blood T cells in healthy people across ages. It was with a sample-barcoded 5' primer and a J-beta primer mix that a second PCR of roughly 6 to 11 cycles was run. TCRdb itself ran the 5' RACE reads through MiXCR, one entry per CDR3 protein. This table has 1,300,000 or so distinct CDR3 sequences, roughly 59% appearing once. This clonotype was obtained from a man between 18 and 29 years old in good health. The specimen was blood. The chain joins TRBV20-1 to TRBJ2-5, with 11 positions matching TRBD2. The CDR3 DNA is TGCAGTGCTAGGGGACTAGCGGAAGAGACCCAGTACTTC. Its protein product is CSARGLAEETQYF.